This T cell receptor beta chain was retrieved from a study of cytomegalovirus exposure and HLA in healthy donors (dated by TCRdb to the late 2010s). For the study in its entirety: An earlier analysis of 587 of the donors reported around 280 Gb of sequence data and around 110 million unique TCR beta sequences obtained from about 170 million T cells. All discovery cohort repertoires had been generated using a single sequencing platform. A later genetic analysis used genome-wide SNP genotypes for about 65% of the roughly 670 donors, treating that subset as a discovery cohort. Alongside the repertoire data, information on donor age, sex, ethnicity and CMV serostatus was compiled. The study used immunosequencing to profile the T cell repertoires of 670 or so subjects and linked those repertoires to cytomegalovirus serostatus. In an earlier analysis of more than 550 of the donors, high-throughput TCR beta sequencing was used to judge whether each TCR beta V gene segment behaved as functional or pseudogenic. Among 350 to 400 genotyped donors of the cohort, an average of approximately 230,000 unique TCR beta nucleotide sequences were sequenced per donor, around a sixth of them non-productive. An early release covering just under 650 HLA-typed donors comprised 250 to 350 gigabases of sequencing data and about 90 million unique TCR sequences. Roughly five DR-DQ haplotypes were handled as single units for association and clustering, since linkage in the cohort was strong. The study aimed to test whether signatures of past pathogen exposure could be identified by cataloging public T cell receptors. The genetic ancestry cluster associated with self-reported Caucasian donors included around 76% of the approximately 430 genotyped donors. Rather than drawing on any new phenotypic data, the later analysis identified candidate immune exposures from TCR beta sequences and the way those sequences occurred across donors. A separate validation cohort of more than 100 different subjects was used in addition to the roughly 670-subject first cohort. The number of donors typed differed by locus, with roughly 629-640 for A, B, C, DRB1 and DQB1, over 500 for DQA1, 600 to 610 for DPA1, and over 400 for DPB1. High-throughput TCR immunosequencing, statistical association of individual TCRs with disease status, and machine learning were combined to predict cytomegalovirus infection status. A later analysis re-examined previously published TCR beta repertoires from more than 550 donors and added high-resolution HLA genotyping to investigate patterns of TCR occurrence. HLA typing covered class I and class II loci at four-digit resolution.

The library relied on the immunoSEQ multiplex PCR assay. A mixture of 60 forward primers for TCR Vbeta segments and 13 reverse primers for TCR Jbeta segments was used in the multiplex PCR. Amplification of the CDR3 region of rearranged TCR beta genes was performed with a multiplex PCR assay on genomic DNA. Amplified TCR beta libraries were sequenced as 87-base-pair reads on the Illumina HiSeq System. The authors' analysis ran thus. A later analysis counted approximately 84 million unique TCR beta chains across the 500 to 850 repertoires, and some 11 million of these chains were shared by at least two donors. To remove PCR and sequencing errors, raw reads were error-corrected and collapsed into unique sequences using a nearest-neighbor algorithm that merged closely related sequences. V, D and J gene segments were assigned by aligning CDR3 sequences to IMGT reference sequences. For a sequence to be retained, a match of at least six nucleotides was required to both a V gene segment and a J gene segment. A rearrangement was called productive if the CDR3 had no stop codons and remained in frame with V and J, and every other rearrangement was called non-productive. Following IMGT convention, CDR3 was defined as the stretch from the second conserved V-encoded cysteine to the conserved J-encoded phenylalanine. The earlier analysis of 550 to 650 of the donors excluded any sequence lacking an unambiguous match to a single V gene segment. In an earlier analysis of a few hundred of the donors, V segments were called functional above 56.7% productive rearrangements and were called segregating when the between-donor standard deviation exceeded 5%. A statistical classification framework was built to diagnose cytomegalovirus status from the catalog of TCR beta chain sequences. A later analysis assigned V and J genes by comparing TCR nucleotide sequences with IMGT/GENE-DB human TR gene sequences. A later analysis assigned CDR3 sequences and most-parsimonious VDJ recombination scenarios with the TCRdist pipeline. In a later analysis, each TCR beta chain was defined by its CDR3 amino acid sequence together with its V-gene family, and reads without a unique V-gene family were excluded. In a later analysis, 500 to 650 highly shared, low-generation-probability nucleotide sequences were removed to address suspected cross-contamination and a sequencing artifact. For each public chain, a later analysis derived a clonal expansion index from normalized ranks of inferred template counts within each repertoire. In a later analysis, generation probabilities were computed with a VDJ recombination model fitted to out-of-frame rearrangements, and the resulting probabilities were checked against IGoR. In a later analysis, TCR-TCR, TCR-HLA and TCR-CMV co-occurrence was scored with hypergeometric tests, and a repertoire-size bias correction was applied to TCR pairs. False discovery rates were estimated in a later analysis by permuting HLA or CMV assignments 20 times. In a later analysis, co-occurring TCRs were grouped using DBSCAN, and TCRdist sequence similarity was added for clustering within HLA-allele-positive subsets. Co-occurrence clustering excluded repertoires with fewer than 30,000 or more than 120,000 public chains, plus five with anomalous nucleotide sharing. TCRdb limited this immuneACCESS table to in-frame rearrangements with V and J called. A share of clones is missing; checked studies link under half to unresolved V genes, and the rest is unexplained. V and J calls and clone size follow that table, whereas D and trimming were derived from the DNA. In all, the sample holds fewer than 150,000 clones, and around 77% of those were seen once. Together, the top ten hold roughly 16% of the sample.

General findings and caveats noted by the study authors: Most CMV-associated TCR beta chains appeared to be HLA-restricted in a later analysis, and the HLA associations seemed to be driven largely by CMV exposure. Because HLA typing was missing for some donors at each locus, association tests included only the typed subset. Sequencing depth was assumed to be roughly uniform across donors in the presence/absence analyses, though that assumption may not hold. Correlated functional status among segregating V segments might be attributable to linkage disequilibrium, but an unknown experimental factor could not be ruled out. In the study, around 150 TCR beta chains were listed as associated with cytomegalovirus. A cluster of highly shared sequence variants was judged likely to represent a technical artifact of the sequencing pipeline. Several of the top co-occurrence clusters appeared to be linked to parvovirus B19, influenza, CMV and Epstein-Barr virus, according to a later analysis. Most TCR sequences were observed very rarely across donors, whereas some public TCRs were present in many individuals. Strong co-occurrence of HLA alleles, especially DR and DQ, made assigning TCR associations to individual alleles difficult. The 87-base-pair reads could not distinguish some IMGT-functional V segments, including TRBV6-2 and TRBV6-3, so those segments were excluded. The cohort was sequenced for TCR beta chains only, and without alpha or paired-chain data the features that could be detected were limited. Specific HLA alleles were associated with 15,000 to 20,000 TCR beta sequences at a false discovery rate of 0.05 in a later analysis. A later genetic analysis associated a missense DCLRE1C variant with V-gene and J-gene trimming of TCR beta chains, and an independent cohort replicated the association. A further reported finding was that TCR beta sequences accurately predicted the HLA-A and HLA-B alleles for most subjects in the first cohort. In vitro tests confirmed that a few of the cytomegalovirus-associated TCR beta chains recognize cytomegalovirus antigens. Immune exposure information for the cohort was limited to CMV serostatus. In a later analysis, HLA-associated TCR beta chains showed more clonal expansion and lower generation probabilities than non-associated chains that were equally common. An earlier analysis of approximately 530 of the donors showed that most TCR beta V segments appeared in productive rearrangements either about 87% or about 30% of the time, which broadly matched IMGT annotations. Because counts were too low, some 17 rarely observed V segments, including chromosome 9 orphons, were left out of the earlier analysis of some 600 of the donors. A later analysis found that TCR association rates varied across HLA loci, with DRB1 alleles showing the most associated TCRs and HLA-C alleles the fewest. Cytomegalovirus status was reported to be diagnosed by the classifier with high specificity and sensitivity in both the original and validation cohorts. It was suggested by the authors that the approach could potentially be generalized to other disease states and immunological phenotypes. A later genetic analysis reported fewer N-insertions in productive TCRs among donors in an Asian-associated ancestry cluster than the approximately 670-donor mean.

At the junction V is shortened by 0 bases and J by 3 bases; bases outside the gene matches: 2. CDR1 and CDR2, per the germline V gene, are MNHEY and SVGAGI. The CDR3 has 14 amino acids, counting the end cysteine and phenylalanine. The sequence is cut down to CDR3 DNA, 42 bases in frame from base 1. The cohort consisted of 600 to 700 healthy bone marrow donors. All cohort members were sampled while nominally healthy, although unrecorded immune exposures were likely present. The donor was CMV seropositive and belonged to the group of 250 to 300 seropositive cohort members. Every donor gave a peripheral blood sample, and the peripheral blood mononuclear cells from that sample were used for TCR beta sequencing. Genomic DNA extraction from the blood cell samples was performed with the Qiagen DNeasy Blood Extraction Kit. Remarks on this clone: Its recognized antigen is unknown. No per-base quality is available; no much larger clone lies one base away.

The sequence was collected from a man aged 45-65 years in good health and CMV-seropositive. Sequenced sample: PBMCs. The receptor chain draws on TRBV6-5 and TRBJ2-7; TRBD2 agrees with 7 junctional bases. The DNA sequence is given as TGTGCCAGCAGTTACTCATCGGGGGGCTACGAGCAGTACTTC. Its amino acids are CASSYSSGGYEQYF.